The TCR beta chain described here comes from a study of blood T cells in healthy people across ages. Then a second PCR, running about 6 to 11 cycles, was carried out with a sample-barcoded 5' primer and a J-beta primer mix. TCRdb redid the calling of the 5' RACE reads with MiXCR, one entry per CDR3 protein. The sample contains over a million distinct CDR3 sequences, roughly 40% of which appear only once. The J segment lost 3 bases and the V segment lost 7 bases, leaving 12 bases of the junction unmatched. From germline, CDR1 is SNHLY and CDR2 FYNNEI. This CDR3 comprises 16 residues. In its sample, this clonotype was seen a few times.

This sequence joins TRBV2 and TRBJ2-7; 10 bases map to TRBD2. The sequenced material came from blood. The sequence derives from a woman under 30 in good health. The CDR3 loop reads CASKQREGLKDYEQYF. CDR3 nucleotide sequence: TGTGCCAGCAAGCAGCGGGAGGGCCTCAAAGACTACGAGCAGTACTTC.